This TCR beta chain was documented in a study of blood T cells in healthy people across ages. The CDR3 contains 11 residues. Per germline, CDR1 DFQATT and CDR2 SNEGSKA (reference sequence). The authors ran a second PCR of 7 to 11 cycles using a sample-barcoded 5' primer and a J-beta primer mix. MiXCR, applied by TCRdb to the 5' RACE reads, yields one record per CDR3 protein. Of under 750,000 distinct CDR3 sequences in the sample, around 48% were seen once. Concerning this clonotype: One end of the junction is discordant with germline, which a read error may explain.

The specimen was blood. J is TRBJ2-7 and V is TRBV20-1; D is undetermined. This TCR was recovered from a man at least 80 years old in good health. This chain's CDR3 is CGAFNNFEQYF. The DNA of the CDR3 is TGCGGTGCTTTTAACAACTTCGAGCAGTACTTC.